The sequence of this TCR beta chain was determined in a study of T cell responses to AZD1222 COVID-19 vaccine. V lost 8 bases to trimming and J lost 6 bases; unmatched junction nucleotides: 8. CDR3 length equals 15 residues. Germline CDR1 is SNHLY and CDR2 is FYNNEI. Details on this clone: Its antigen is undetermined.

Study findings and constraints: The donor group comprised mostly white British people and more females; the analysis possibly underestimated clonal diversity.

Method: immunoSEQ multiplex PCR; TCRdb's copy keeps in-frame clones and lacks some. The table lists 140,000 or so clones, more than 85% of them singletons, with about 4% in the top ten. The J gene is TRBJ2-3, the V gene TRBV2; 13 bases are a match to TRBD2. The sample in question was peripheral blood, obtained 28 days after the second AZD1222 dose. This clonotype was obtained from an adult who received the AZD1222 COVID-19 vaccine. In nucleotides, the CDR3 is TGTGCCAGCCTTCGACTAGCGGGGGGCCTGGATACGCAGTATTTT. Amino acids: CASLRLAGGLDTQYF.